This TCR beta chain is from a study of cytomegalovirus exposure and HLA in healthy donors. General study findings and limits: Later analysis identified over 15,000 TCR beta sequences associated with HLA alleles, using a false discovery rate threshold of 0.05. The only immune exposure information that was available was CMV serostatus.

Points on this clone: The antigen remains unidentified.

The PCR employed 60 Vbeta primers together with 13 Jbeta primers. Libraries were prepared by immunoSEQ multiplex PCR; TCRdb keeps only in-frame clonotypes and omits some of them. This sample contains about 96,000 clones. The V and J ends lost 4 bases and 7 bases respectively, with 14 bases between them. The CDR3 contains 14 residues. Germline assignment: CDR1 SGHRS and CDR2 YFSETQ. The chain joins TRBV5-1 to TRBJ2-2; the D gene is possibly TRBD2 (5 bases). The origin of this receptor is a woman aged 30 to 39 in good health and CMV-seronegative. Input material: PBMCs. CDR3 in amino acids: CASSPDGDYGELFF. CDR3 in DNA: TGCGCCAGCAGCCCGGACGGAGACTACGGGGAGCTGTTTTTT.